This T cell receptor (beta chain) is drawn from a study of cytomegalovirus exposure and HLA in healthy donors. As for the study in general: In a previous analysis, 110 million or so unique TCR beta sequences were found from 170 million or so T cells. Study results and caveats: Among TCR sequences, most were rare, though some public TCRs appeared in many donors. Data from an earlier analysis indicated that most TCR beta V segments were productive either about 87% or about 30% of the time. Sequencing likely produced, as an artifact, a cluster of highly shared sequence variants.

Between the trimmed V and J ends, which lost 6 bases and 2 bases, there was a span of 11 bases. The CDR3 is made up of 14 amino acids. CDR1 and CDR2 (germline): LNHDA, SQIVND (reference sequence). Of note for this clone: Antigen: not known.

60 Vbeta and 13 Jbeta primers were used in PCR. Assay: immunoSEQ multiplex PCR; the TCRdb copy retains only in-frame clones and omits some. The sample includes hundreds of thousands of clones, roughly 89% of them seen just once. The source material was PBMCs. The source of this sequence is a woman aged 18-29 years in good health and CMV-seronegative. The chain has TRBV19 and TRBJ1-5; D remains ambiguous. The CDR3 DNA is TGTGCCAGTAGGTCGGTGCTACGCAATCAGCCCCAGCATTTT. It yields the protein CASRSVLRNQPQHF.